The 4 T cell receptor beta chains below all came from one sample that was sequenced in a study of spatial heterogeneity in lung cancer. TCRdb processed the 5' RACE reads anew with MiXCR; each CDR3 protein has one entry. Among some 83,000 distinct CDR3 sequences listed, approximately 21% were seen once. Time point defined: sample taken at primary tumor resection. TCRs were sequenced from unsorted whole RNA of tumor, nontumor lung or PBMC. The sequencing used PBMCs, collected at surgery. All receptors come from a male donor with early-stage non-small cell lung cancer.

J is TRBJ2-4 and V is TRBV28, with D perhaps TRBD2 (6 bases). Germline V lookup: CDR1 MDHEN, CDR2 SYDVKM. V was trimmed by 3 bases and J by 7 bases, leaving 19 bases between them. This CDR3 comprises 16 residues. CDR3 protein: CASSLLAAGGRNIQYF. In DNA, the CDR3 is TGTGCCAGCAGTTTGTTAGCGGCTGGAGGTCGGAACATTCAGTACTTC.

This clonotype was seen only a few times. This CDR3 is CASSSDRGGYTF. In nucleotides, the CDR3 is TGTGCCAGCAGTTCCGACAGGGGTGGCTACACCTTC. The chain recombines TRBV12-3 or TRBV12-4 with TRBJ1-2; 8 bases match TRBD1. There are 12 residues in the CDR3. J was trimmed by 7 bases and V by 4 bases; bases with no gene match: 2.

The J gene is TRBJ1-3, the V gene TRBV21-1; the table gives TRBD1 as D, unverified against the DNA. TRBV21-1 is marked as a pseudogene. This CDR3 contains 15 residues. Here the CDR3 reads CASSIQGKPGNTIYF. The CDR3 DNA reads as TGTGCCAGCAGCATCCAGGGGAAACCTGGAAACACCATATATTTT.

This clonotype showed up many times. The gene calls are TRBV20-1 and TRBJ2-3; a possible D gene is TRBD2 (6 bases). Trimming removed 5 bases from V and 7 bases from J, with 22 bases in between. CDR1 is DFQATT and CDR2 is SNEGSKA in the germline V gene (reference sequence). The CDR3 loop spans 15 amino acids. Here the CDR3 reads CSAFSGLETFNTQYF. CDR3 DNA: TGCAGTGCTTTCTCGGGACTGGAAACGTTTAATACGCAGTATTTT.